The rows below give T cell receptor beta chains drawn from one sample of a study of cytotoxic CD8 clonotypes in ibrutinib-treated CLL. Profiling relied on immunoSEQ multiplex PCR, and the TCRdb table lists in-frame clones only, not all of them. The data show approximately 100,000 clones, approximately 80% seen once. The sample consisted of PBMCs, taken after 24 months of ibrutinib treatment. All receptors come from a human donor with chronic lymphocytic leukemia. The CDR3 runs from the conserved cysteine through the conserved F or W. The D gene is left open where the match is weak. Some rows have no size entry. The others give once, few or many, or a class for an expanded clone.

clone size: once; D gene: TRBD1; V gene: TRBV9; J gene: TRBJ2-7; CDR3 DNA: TGTGCCAGCAGCGTAGAGGGACAGGGGTTCGAGCAGTACTTC; CDR3 protein: CASSVEGQGFEQYF
clone size: .; D gene: .; V gene: TRBV14; J gene: TRBJ2-3; CDR3 DNA: TGTGCCAGCCGATCGGGTGGTAGCACAGATACGCAGTATTTT; CDR3 protein: CASRSGGSTDTQYF
clone size: .; D gene: TRBD1; V gene: TRBV7-9; J gene: TRBJ1-1; CDR3 DNA: TGTGCCAGCAGCCTGGGGACAGAGAACACTGAAGCTTTCTTT; CDR3 protein: CASSLGTENTEAFF
clone size: .; D gene: TRBD2; V gene: TRBV5-4; J gene: TRBJ2-1; CDR3 DNA: TGTGCCAGCAGCTTAGGTGGGAGCGGGAGGCGGGATGAGCAGTTCTTC; CDR3 protein: CASSLGGSGRRDEQFF
clone size: .; D gene: TRBD1; V gene: TRBV25-1; J gene: TRBJ1-3; CDR3 DNA: TGTGCCAGCAGTGAACGCGAGAGGGGGCTTGGAAACACCATATATTTT; CDR3 protein: CASSERERGLGNTIYF
clone size: .; D gene: .; V gene: TRBV6-1; J gene: TRBJ2-3; CDR3 DNA: TGTGCCAGCAGTGAAGGTAGCAGGCGGGCTAGCACAGATACGCAGTATTTT; CDR3 protein: CASSEGSRRASTDTQYF
clone size: .; D gene: .; V gene: TRBV11-1; J gene: TRBJ1-1; CDR3 DNA: TGTGCCAGCAGCTTGAGGACTGAAGCTTTCTTT; CDR3 protein: CASSLRTEAFF
clone size: once; D gene: .; V gene: TRBV5-6; J gene: TRBJ2-3; CDR3 DNA: TGTGCCAGCAGCTTCCCCGGCACAGATACGCAGTATTTT; CDR3 protein: CASSFPGTDTQYF
clone size: few; D gene: .; V gene: TRBV21-1; J gene: TRBJ2-1; CDR3 DNA: TGTGCCAGCAGCGAAGGGACTATCCCTAGGAATGAGCAGTTCTTC; CDR3 protein: CASSEGTIPRNEQFF
clone size: .; D gene: .; V gene: TRBV5-1; J gene: TRBJ1-5; CDR3 DNA: TGCGCCAGCAGCTTAACGGGGGAGCCTCCGCAGCCCCAGCATTTT; CDR3 protein: CASSLTGEPPQPQHF
clone size: .; D gene: .; V gene: TRBV15; J gene: TRBJ1-5; CDR3 DNA: TGTGCCACCAGCCTAACCGGACGGATCCCAAGGCCCCAGCATTTT; CDR3 protein: CATSLTGRIPRPQHF
clone size: once; D gene: .; V gene: TRBV18; J gene: TRBJ1-4; CDR3 DNA: TGTGCCAGCTCGAGGTCGCCGTTAGGGGAAAAACTGTTTTTT; CDR3 protein: CASSRSPLGEKLFF
clone size: few; D gene: .; V gene: TRBV21-1; J gene: TRBJ1-2; CDR3 DNA: TGTGCCAGCAGCAAAGGAGGCAGCGGGAACTATGGCTACACCTTC; CDR3 protein: CASSKGGSGNYGYTF
clone size: .; D gene: TRBD1; V gene: TRBV19; J gene: TRBJ2-7; CDR3 DNA: TGTGCCAGTAGTTCCGGGACAGGGATCCCCTACGAGCAGTACTTC; CDR3 protein: CASSSGTGIPYEQYF
clone size: .; D gene: .; V gene: TRBV5-1; J gene: TRBJ2-1; CDR3 DNA: TGCGCCAGCAGCTTGGGAGCGTCCACCTACAATGAGCAGTTCTTC; CDR3 protein: CASSLGASTYNEQFF
clone size: .; D gene: .; V gene: TRBV4-2; J gene: TRBJ2-3; CDR3 DNA: TGTGCCAGCAGCCAAGCCCTTGACTTTCCTGGGGGCACAGATACGCAGTATTTT; CDR3 protein: CASSQALDFPGGTDTQYF
clone size: .; D gene: TRBD2; V gene: TRBV4-1; J gene: TRBJ2-3; CDR3 DNA: TGCGCCAGCAGCCAATCCGGGACTAACACAGATACGCAGTATTTT; CDR3 protein: CASSQSGTNTDTQYF
clone size: .; D gene: .; V gene: TRBV5-1; J gene: TRBJ1-2; CDR3 DNA: TGCGCCAGCAGCCCAGCCTTGAACAGGGATGGCTACACCTTC; CDR3 protein: CASSPALNRDGYTF
clone size: .; D gene: TRBD1; V gene: TRBV9; J gene: TRBJ1-3; CDR3 DNA: TGTGCCAGCAGCGTAGCAGCCATGGACAGGTTTCCAGGTCGGAACACCATATATTTT; CDR3 protein: CASSVAAMDRFPGRNTIYF
clone size: .; D gene: .; V gene: TRBV28; J gene: TRBJ1-6; CDR3 DNA: TGTGCCAGCAGCCTACTAGGGCGGGGTTCCTATAATTCACCCCTCCACTTT; CDR3 protein: CASSLLGRGSYNSPLHF
clone size: .; D gene: TRBD1; V gene: TRBV9; J gene: TRBJ2-7; CDR3 DNA: TGTGCCAGCTCCCCGCGGGCAGGGGGTTCCTACGAGCAGTACTTC; CDR3 protein: CASSPRAGGSYEQYF
clone size: once; D gene: .; V gene: TRBV7-2; J gene: TRBJ1-1; CDR3 DNA: TGTGCCAGCAGCTTAGATGTTGAACGGGAAGCTTTCTTT; CDR3 protein: CASSLDVEREAFF
clone size: .; D gene: .; V gene: TRBV7-6; J gene: TRBJ2-3; CDR3 DNA: TGTGCCAGCAGCTTAGTTAGCACAGATACGCAGTATTTT; CDR3 protein: CASSLVSTDTQYF
clone size: .; D gene: .; V gene: TRBV5-1; J gene: TRBJ2-7; CDR3 DNA: TGCGCCAGCAGGTTGACCAGCCACGAGCAGTACTTC; CDR3 protein: CASRLTSHEQYF
clone size: few; D gene: TRBD2; V gene: TRBV2; J gene: TRBJ2-2; CDR3 DNA: TGTGCCAGCTGGGGGAGGGTAGCCGCCGGGGAGCTGTTTTTT; CDR3 protein: CASWGRVAAGELFF
clone size: .; D gene: .; V gene: TRBV4-1; J gene: TRBJ2-5; CDR3 DNA: TGCGCCAGCAGCGGCGGAAGTAATCAAGAGACCCAGTACTTC; CDR3 protein: CASSGGSNQETQYF
clone size: .; D gene: TRBD1; V gene: TRBV7-9; J gene: TRBJ1-4; CDR3 DNA: TGTGCCAGCACCCCGTTCCAGGGGGCGGATGAAAAACTGTTTTTT; CDR3 protein: CASTPFQGADEKLFF
clone size: few; D gene: TRBD1; V gene: TRBV5-1; J gene: TRBJ2-2; CDR3 DNA: TGCGCCAGCAGCATAGGACAGGCGGGCACCGGGGAGCTGTTTTTT; CDR3 protein: CASSIGQAGTGELFF
clone size: .; D gene: TRBD1; V gene: TRBV4-2; J gene: TRBJ1-5; CDR3 DNA: TGTGCCAGCAGCCAAGAGGAGAACAGGGGGAACTACGTGGATCAGCCCCAGCATTTT; CDR3 protein: CASSQEENRGNYVDQPQHF
clone size: .; D gene: TRBD2; V gene: TRBV2; J gene: TRBJ2-1; CDR3 DNA: TGTGCCAGCAAGTCTAGCGGGGGCCACCCGTACAATGAGCAGTTCTTC; CDR3 protein: CASKSSGGHPYNEQFF